Listed here are 31 T cell receptor beta chains from one sample, sequenced in a study of CD8 T cells in ankylosing spondylitis. TCRdb used MiXCR to reprocess the 5' RACE reads, holding one entry per CDR3 protein. Of about 340,000 distinct CDR3 sequences in the sample, roughly 15% were seen once. The specimen was blood, either unsorted or a sorted T cell fraction (not recorded which). These receptors were obtained from a male donor with ankylosing spondylitis or in good health (not recorded which).

The V call is TRBV6-5, the J call TRBJ1-3; D gene uncertain. There are 15 residues in the CDR3. Between the trimmed V and J ends, which lost 0 bases and 4 bases, there was a span of 10 bases. Germline V CDR1 and CDR2: MNHEY, SVGAGI. The CDR3 DNA sequence: TGTGCCAGCAGTTACTCGTCCACAATCGGAAACACCATATATTTT. It specifies CASSYSSTIGNTIYF.

This clonotype was counted ten times or more. The chain recombines TRBV12-3 or TRBV12-4 with TRBJ1-5; D remains ambiguous. The CDR3 runs 12 residues. Trimming removed 4 bases from V and 7 bases from J, with 8 bases in between. The CDR3 loop reads CASSSRRQPQHF. As DNA, the CDR3 is TGTGCCAGCAGTTCACGGCGGCAGCCCCAGCATTTT.

The rearrangement joins TRBV21-1 to TRBJ2-6. TRBV21-1 is marked as a pseudogene. The length of the CDR3 is 17 residues. The CDR3 reads CASSKFAQISLPGVLTF. The CDR3 region has the DNA TGTGCCAGCAGCAAGTTCGCACAGATCAGTTTACCTGGCGTCCTGACTTTC.

In its sample, this clonotype was seen a few times. The chain employs TRBV12-5 and TRBJ2-2; D is ambiguous. Germline V gene sequence: CDR1 LGHNT, CDR2 FRNRAP. The length of the CDR3 is 15 residues. Trimming stripped 1 base from V and 3 bases from J, with 9 bases between. CDR3 sequence (DNA): TGTGCTAGTGGTTTGGGTCTCACGGACACCGGGGAGCTGTTTTTT. It codes for CASGLGLTDTGELFF. The whole variable domain, filled in from reference TRBV12-5 and TRBJ2-2, reads DARVTQTPRHKVTEMGQEVTMRCQPILGHNTVFWYRQTMMQGLELLAYFRNRAPLDDSGMPKDRFSAEMPDATLATLKIQPSEPRDSAVYFCASGLGLTDTGELFFGEGSRLTVL.

This chain links TRBV12-3 or TRBV12-4 with TRBJ2-3, with a weak D call TRBD1 (6 bases). V was cut by 5 bases and J by 6 bases, with 12 bases left in between. CDR3 length: 13 amino acids. The DNA for the CDR3 is TGTGCCAGCAGTAGAAGACAGGTGGATACGCAGTATTTT. Translated: CASSRRQVDTQYF.

This sequence joins TRBV18 and TRBJ2-7; D uncertain. The CDR3 runs to 13 residues. Per germline, CDR1 KGHSH and CDR2 LQKENI. The V end lost 6 bases, the J end lost 3 bases, and 12 bases lay between the germline ends. CDR3 sequence (DNA): TGTGCCAGCTCCCTCCAACCCAGCTACGAGCAGTACTTC. It translates to CASSLQPSYEQYF.

This clonotype occurred a few times. DNA of the CDR3: TGCGCCAGCAGTTACGACAGTTTATCACCGGTAGAGCTGTTTTTT. Translated: CASSYDSLSPVELFF. The chain uses TRBV5-1 and TRBJ2-2; tentative D call: TRBD1 (5 bases). The CDR3 sequence is 15 residues long. Trimming took off 5 bases at V and 11 bases at J, with 22 bases between the two ends. Germline CDR1 reads SGHRS; CDR2 reads YFSETQ.

The chain recombines TRBV6-2 or TRBV6-3 with TRBJ1-1; D is ambiguous. This CDR3 contains 15 residues. V was trimmed by 2 bases and J by 4 bases, leaving 14 bases between them. Per the germline V gene, CDR1 is MNHEY and CDR2 is SVGEGT. The CDR3 loop is CASSYPGRVVTEAFF. The CDR3, as DNA: TGTGCCAGCAGTTACCCAGGTCGGGTGGTCACTGAAGCTTTCTTT.

The CDR3 nucleotides are TGTGCCAGCAGTTGGCAGGGAGTATATGGCTACACCTTC. Translation gives CASSWQGVYGYTF. The rearrangement joins TRBV12-3 or TRBV12-4 to TRBJ1-2; D might be TRBD1 (5 bases). The CDR3 extends over 13 amino acids. Between the trimmed V and J ends, which lost 4 bases and 5 bases, there was a span of 11 bases.

The chain recombines TRBV11-2 with TRBJ2-7; 7 positions agree with TRBD2. Unmatched junction bases numbered 16, after V lost 0 bases and J lost 2 bases. The germline V gene has CDR1 SGHAT and CDR2 FQNNGV. The CDR3 runs 19 residues. CDR3 protein: CASSLDPTTSPITTYEQYF. CDR3 nucleotides: TGTGCCAGCAGCTTAGATCCTACGACTAGCCCCATTACAACCTACGAGCAGTACTTC.

This clonotype was seen at least ten times. This chain joins TRBV7-8 and TRBJ2-7; D unresolved. This CDR3 comprises 11 residues. Germline V gene sequence: CDR1 SGHVS, CDR2 FQNEAQ. The V and J ends lost 2 bases and 7 bases respectively, with 6 bases between them. CDR3 protein: CASSLSHEQYF. The CDR3 nucleotides are TGTGCCAGCAGCTTATCCCATGAGCAGTACTTC.

Only a few counts were recorded for this clonotype. In DNA, the CDR3 is TGTGCCAGCAGTGAAGGGAGGTCTGTGGTGGGAGAAAAACTGTTTTTT. It yields the protein CASSEGRSVVGEKLFF. The gene calls are TRBV25-1 and TRBJ1-4; D gene unclear. Looked up from germline, CDR1 is MGHDK and CDR2 is SYGVNS. The CDR3 sequence is 16 residues long. V lost 2 bases and J lost 8, with 18 bases in between. The full variable domain, with the rest looked up from reference TRBV25-1 and TRBJ1-4, is EADIYQTPRYLVIGTGKKITLECSQTMGHDKMYWYQQDPGMELHLIHYSYGVNSTEKGDLSSESTVSRIRTEHFPLTLESARPSHTSQYLCASSEGRSVVGEKLFFGSGTQLSVL.

The V and J genes are TRBV20-1 and TRBJ2-5; 12 bases align to TRBD1. Germline CDR1 is DFQATT and CDR2 is SNEGSKA (reference sequence). V was pared by 6 bases and J by 1 base, with 6 bases of the junction left unmatched. The CDR3 is 15 amino acids. CDR3 amino acids: CSATGTGGLQETQYF. CDR3 in DNA: TGCAGTGCAACCGGGACAGGGGGCCTCCAAGAGACCCAGTACTTC.

This clonotype came up many times. V usage is TRBV29-1 and J usage is TRBJ2-1; 7 bases match TRBD1. V shed 7 bases and J 1 base; nucleotides not matched to a gene: 4. Germline V gene lookup returns CDR1 SQVTM and CDR2 ANQGSEA. The CDR3 length is 13 residues. CDR3 in DNA: TGCAGCGCCGGGACAGCGTCCTACAATGAGCAGTTCTTC. Amino acid sequence: CSAGTASYNEQFF.

This clonotype was counted a few times. The chain is built from TRBV12-5 and TRBJ2-1, with TRBD2 matching 8 bases. There are 15 residues in the CDR3. After removal of 6 bases from V and 2 bases from J, the junction contained 6 bases not matched to a gene. Germline V gene data show CDR1 as LGHNT and CDR2 as FRNRAP. For the CDR3, the DNA is TGTGCTAGTGGCTCCCCGGGACTAGCCTACAATGAGCAGTTCTTC. Translated: CASGSPGLAYNEQFF.

This chain joins TRBV18 and TRBJ2-7; no firm D call. Germline V gene sequence: CDR1 KGHSH, CDR2 LQKENI. Trimming shortened V by 3 bases and J by 5 bases, and 11 bases separated the two germline ends. This CDR3 has 13 residues. The DNA of the CDR3 is TGTGCCAGCTCACCGACGGCTACCCACGAGCAGTACTTC. It translates to CASSPTATHEQYF.

The V and J genes are TRBV24-1 and TRBJ2-7, with D uncertain. The germline V gene encodes CDR1 KGHDR and CDR2 SFDVKD. CDR3 length equals 12 residues. Trimming took 9 bases from V and 11 from J, leaving 19 bases between them. The CDR3 DNA reads as TGTGCCACCGAATTTCGCCCGTCTTCGAAGTACTTC. This codes for CATEFRPSSKYF.

This chain links TRBV20-1 with TRBJ2-7; tentatively, D is TRBD2 (7 bases). Germline CDR1 reads DFQATT; CDR2 reads SNEGSKA (reference sequence). This CDR3 is built from 13 residues. Trimming removed 6 bases from V and 4 bases from J, with 16 bases in between. As DNA, the CDR3 is TGCAGTGCCTCCTCCGGGGGGCGATACGAGCAGTACTTC. Its protein product is CSASSGGRYEQYF.

This clonotype has only a few counts. In nucleotides, the CDR3 is TGTGCCAGCAGCTTAAAACTAGCGGGGGAGCTGTTTTTT. This translates into CASSLKLAGELFF. The chain employs TRBV11-2 and TRBJ2-2, with 7 bases that match TRBD2. In germline, CDR1 is SGHAT, CDR2 FQNNGV. This CDR3 region has 13 residues. The V segment lost 2 bases and the J segment 8 bases; nucleotides outside the gene matches: 2. The variable domain in full, with the rest retrieved from reference TRBV11-2 and TRBJ2-2, is EAGVAQSPRYKIIEKRQSVAFWCNPISGHATLYWYQQILGQGPKLLIQFQNNGVVDDSQLPKDRFSAERLKGVDSTLKIQPAKLEDSAVYLCASSLKLAGELFFGEGSRLTVL.

This clonotype was counted between two and nine times. The rearrangement uses TRBV5-6 and TRBJ2-7, with D unresolved. The germline V and J ends were trimmed by 6 bases and 6 bases, with 10 bases remaining between them. This CDR3 is 11 amino acids long. Germline CDR1 is SGHDT and CDR2 is YYEEEE. The CDR3 protein is CASTFHTEQYF. CDR3 nucleotides: TGTGCCAGCACCTTCCATACCGAGCAGTACTTC. The whole variable domain, filled in from reference TRBV5-6 and TRBJ2-7, reads DAGVTQSPTHLIKTRGQQVTLRCSPKSGHDTVSWYQQALGQGPQFIFQYYEEEERQRGNFPDRFSGHQFPNYSSELNVNALLLGDSALYLCASTFHTEQYFGPGTRLTVT.

The chain joins TRBV7-9 to TRBJ2-6; D gene uncertain. The CDR3 covers 15 residues. V lost 5 bases, J lost 0 bases, and 8 bases lay in between. CDR1 and CDR2 (germline): SEHNR, FQNEAQ (reference sequence). The CDR3: CASSPLFSGANVLTF. DNA for the CDR3: TGTGCCAGCAGCCCCCTCTTCTCTGGGGCCAACGTCCTGACTTTC.

This clonotype was observed a handful of times. V is TRBV20-1 and J is TRBJ1-4; D is perhaps TRBD1 (5 bases). The CDR3 sequence is 16 residues long. The V gene's germline CDR1 is DFQATT and CDR2 SNEGSKA (reference sequence). The V end was cut by 0 bases, the J end by 5 bases, with 16 bases between. The CDR3 bases are TGCAGTGCTAGAGATCAAGGGAGGGGTTTCAATGAAAAACTGTTTTTT. This gives the protein CSARDQGRGFNEKLFF.

The chain couples TRBV6-2 or TRBV6-3 to TRBJ2-7; weak D call: TRBD1 (5 bases). With 0 bases removed from V and 3 bases from J, the gap between germline ends came to 12 bases. The CDR3 loop spans 15 amino acids. Looked up from germline, CDR1 is MNHEY and CDR2 is SVGEGT. The CDR3 reads CASSYSIPRVYEQYF. CDR3 coding DNA: TGTGCCAGCAGTTACTCGATCCCCAGGGTCTACGAGCAGTACTTC.

V and J are TRBV5-6 and TRBJ2-3; 7 nucleotides agree with TRBD2. Trimming took 4 bases from V and 6 from J; bases not matched to a gene: 8. The CDR3 is made up of 14 amino acids. The germline V gene has CDR1 SGHDT and CDR2 YYEEEE. Here the CDR3 DNA reads TGTGCCAGCAGCATCTTCCGGGGGGTTGATACGCAGTATTTT. It is translated as CASSIFRGVDTQYF.

CDR3 nucleotide sequence: TGCAGTGCTAAAGGCCTAGCGGGGCGCACAGATACGCAGTATTTT. Translated, it gives CSAKGLAGRTDTQYF. The V call is TRBV20-1, the J call TRBJ2-3, with 9 bases matching TRBD2. Germline lookup yields CDR1 DFQATT and CDR2 SNEGSKA (reference sequence). V lost 4 bases and J lost 1; bases outside the gene matches: 6. The CDR3 has 15 residues.

The J gene is TRBJ2-3, the V gene TRBV7-6; perhaps TRBD2 as D (7 bases). V was trimmed by 0 bases and J by 6 bases, leaving 16 bases between them. This CDR3 has 16 amino acids. Germline V CDR1 and CDR2: SGHVS, FNYEAQ. Written as DNA, the CDR3 is TGTGCCAGCAGCTTAGCGGCGGGGGCTACAGGGGATACGCAGTATTTT. Translating it yields CASSLAAGATGDTQYF.

This chain connects TRBV20-1 to TRBJ2-1; 12 nucleotides align to TRBD2. The junction had 17 bases not matched to a gene; V was cut back by 4 bases and J by 10 bases. Germline CDR1 and CDR2: DFQATT and SNEGSKA (reference sequence). This CDR3 spans 17 amino acids. Here the CDR3 reads CSAINPPGLAGGNEQFF. The CDR3 DNA reads as TGCAGTGCTATAAACCCCCCTGGGCTAGCGGGAGGGAACGAGCAGTTCTTC.

This clonotype was recorded many times. The chain employs TRBV29-1 and TRBJ2-7; 7 bases map to TRBD2. V dropped 1 base and J dropped 3; count of bases not matched to a gene: 3. CDR1 and CDR2 from the germline V gene are SQVTM and ANQGSEA. The CDR3 has 13 amino acids. The CDR3: CSVEGGGDYEQYF. The CDR3 DNA is TGCAGCGTTGAAGGGGGGGGAGACTACGAGCAGTACTTC.

The chain couples TRBV9 to TRBJ1-6; D call uncertain. Germline assignment: CDR1 SGDLS and CDR2 YYNGEE. V lost 3 bases, J lost 10 bases, and 8 bases lay in between. The CDR3 contains 12 residues. This CDR3 reads CASSGEGSPLHF. For the CDR3, the DNA is TGTGCCAGCAGCGGCGAGGGATCACCCCTCCACTTT.

The chain combines TRBV7-9 with TRBJ2-3; the match to TRBD2 covers 8 bases. Germline V CDR1 and CDR2: SEHNR, FQNEAQ (reference sequence). With V trimmed by 4 bases and J by 8 bases, 11 bases remained unmatched. The CDR3 totals 15 residues. The CDR3 nucleotides read TGTGCCAGCAGCTCGACTAGCGCCGGTGCCATTACGCAGTATTTT. This encodes CASSSTSAGAITQYF.

The genes are TRBV6-1 and TRBJ2-2, with TRBD2 matching over 7 bases. The CDR3 contains 16 residues. CDR1 is MNHNS and CDR2 is SASEGT in the germline V gene. Trimming cost V 4 bases and J 2 bases; bases outside gene matches: 7. The CDR3, as DNA: TGTGCCAGCAGTGGTGGGAGGGGTATAAACACCGGGGAGCTGTTTTTT. This gives the protein CASSGGRGINTGELFF.